Presented here are 26 T cell receptor beta chains from one specimen sequenced in a study of blood T cell repertoires in COVID-19. Sequenced by immunoSEQ multiplex PCR; TCRdb stores in-frame clones only, minus some. The profile shows roughly 260,000 clones, 65% to 90% of them singletons. Sample: peripheral blood. The origin of the receptors is a woman older than 75 with active or convalescent COVID-19.

The rearrangement uses TRBV2 and TRBJ1-1; 9 bases are a match to TRBD1. Germline CDR1 and CDR2: SNHLY and FYNNEI. This CDR3 has 14 amino acids. Trimming at V came to 2 bases and at J to 3 bases, leaving 1 base not matched to a gene. Here the CDR3 reads CASSERTGDTEAFF. For the CDR3, the DNA is TGTGCCAGCAGTGAACGGACAGGGGACACTGAAGCTTTCTTT.

This clone occurred a few times. The rearrangement joins TRBV28 to TRBJ2-7; D uncertain. Germline CDR1 reads MDHEN; CDR2 reads SYDVKM. The CDR3 length is 14 residues. V lost 7 bases to trimming and J lost 6 bases, with 19 bases between them. The CDR3: CASTTQTGRREQYF. The CDR3 bases are TGTGCCAGCACCACCCAGACGGGTAGACGCGAGCAGTACTTC.

The CDR3 nucleotides read TGTGCCAGCTCACCGGTACAGACCATGAACACTGAAGCTTTCTTT. Its translation: CASSPVQTMNTEAFF. This chain links TRBV18 with TRBJ1-1; no clear D. This CDR3 contains 15 residues. Looked up from germline, CDR1 is KGHSH and CDR2 is LQKENI. The V and J ends lost 3 bases and 0 bases respectively, with 11 bases between them.

The chain's CDR3 is CAIGGQGLQNSPLHF. The CDR3, as DNA: TGTGCCATCGGTGGACAGGGGCTTCAGAATTCACCCCTCCACTTT. V is TRBV10-3 and J is TRBJ1-6, with 9 bases lining up with TRBD1. Trimming took 8 bases from V and 7 from J; bases not matched to a gene: 9. Germline V lookup: CDR1 ENHRY, CDR2 SYGVKD. The CDR3 has 15 residues.

This clone occurred a few times. The chain is built from TRBV2 and TRBJ1-4; no definite D call. The germline V gene has CDR1 SNHLY and CDR2 FYNNEI. The V end lost 6 bases, the J end lost 0 bases, and 17 bases lay between the germline ends. The CDR3 has 17 residues. The DNA for the CDR3 is TGTGCCAGCAGCCGACCGAGGACGGAGGCAACTAATGAAAAACTGTTTTTT. It encodes CASSRPRTEATNEKLFF.

The gene calls are TRBV19 and TRBJ2-2; 7 nucleotides align to TRBD1. The junction had 3 bases not matched to a gene; V was cut back by 6 bases and J by 2 bases. Germline V gene sequence: CDR1 LNHDA, CDR2 SQIVND (reference sequence). The CDR3 sequence is 14 residues long. The CDR3 is CASSGTANTGELFF. CDR3 DNA sequence: TGTGCCAGTAGCGGGACAGCTAACACCGGGGAGCTGTTTTTT.

The V and J genes are TRBV3-1 (or the pseudogene TRBV3-2) and TRBJ2-1; 8 bases match TRBD1. Germline-derived CDR1 and CDR2 are LGHDT and YNNKEL (reference sequence). With 3 bases clipped from V and 4 bases from J, the junction kept 8 bases outside the gene matches. The CDR3 is 16 residues long. The CDR3, as DNA: TGTGCCAGCAGCCATTACCCAGGGGGCGCTTACAATGAGCAGTTCTTC. The encoded protein is CASSHYPGGAYNEQFF.

V usage is TRBV18 and J usage is TRBJ2-3; 13 bases agree with TRBD2. CDR1 KGHSH and CDR2 LQKENI come from the germline V gene. This CDR3 is 17 amino acids long. The J segment lost 2 bases and the V segment lost 4 bases, leaving 6 bases of the junction unmatched. CDR3 in DNA: TGTGCCAGCTCACTTACACTAGCGGGAGGGCCCACAGATACGCAGTATTTT. Its translation is CASSLTLAGGPTDTQYF.

The gene calls are TRBV7-9 and TRBJ2-5; 8 nucleotides agree with TRBD1. CDR3 length equals 14 residues. CDR1 is SEHNR and CDR2 is FQNEAQ in the germline V gene (reference sequence). Trimming took 4 bases from V and 5 from J; bases not matched to a gene: 6. The CDR3 nucleotides read TGTGCCAGCAGCTGGGACAGGCTCCAGGAGACCCAGTACTTC. Translation gives CASSWDRLQETQYF.

This clone was detected once. This rearrangement joins TRBV6-5 to TRBJ2-7; D is ambiguous. CDR3 length equals 13 residues. Trimming shortened V by 2 bases and J by 3 bases, and 8 bases separated the two germline ends. In germline, CDR1 is MNHEY, CDR2 SVGAGI. CDR3 DNA: TGTGCCAGCAGTTACAACAGAGACTACGAGCAGTACTTC. This translates into CASSYNRDYEQYF.

J is TRBJ2-2 and V is TRBV5-1; the match to TRBD1 covers 7 bases. CDR1 and CDR2 (germline): SGHRS, YFSETQ. V was pared by 0 bases and J by 3 bases, with 8 bases of the junction left unmatched. This CDR3 has 17 amino acids. The CDR3 coding sequence is TGCGCCAGCAGCTTGGTGATAGGGGGCGCGGACACCGGGGAGCTGTTTTTT. Residues: CASSLVIGGADTGELFF.

In nucleotides, the CDR3 is TGTGCCAGCAGCCGGGACAGCTCTAACTATGGCTACACCTTC. This encodes CASSRDSSNYGYTF. The J gene is TRBJ1-2, the V gene TRBV2; 7 bases are a match to TRBD1. Trimming took 6 bases from V and 0 from J; bases not matched to a gene: 4. CDR3 length equals 14 residues. In germline, CDR1 is SNHLY, CDR2 FYNNEI.

There are a few counts of this clone. V usage is TRBV5-4 and J usage is TRBJ2-1, with a possible D match to TRBD2 (6 bases). Looked up from germline, CDR1 is SGHNT and CDR2 is YYREEE (reference sequence). The CDR3 length is 13 residues. V was pared by 0 bases and J by 9 bases, with 10 bases between. The CDR3 sequence is CASSLEGLGEQFF. CDR3 sequence (DNA): TGTGCCAGCAGCTTGGAGGGACTGGGTGAGCAGTTCTTC.

The V call is TRBV29-1, the J call TRBJ2-5; 10 nucleotides align to TRBD1. The CDR3 is 15 residues long. Germline V gene data show CDR1 as SQVTM and CDR2 as ANQGSEA. V lost 5 bases and J lost 4; bases outside the gene matches: 10. In DNA form, the CDR3 reads TGCAGCGTTAAACCGGGACAGGGGCCTGGAGAGACCCAGTACTTC. Amino acid sequence: CSVKPGQGPGETQYF.

V and J are TRBV10-1 and TRBJ2-7, with 11 positions matching TRBD2. This CDR3 contains 15 residues. V shed 4 bases, J shed 5 bases, and the junction held 7 bases outside the gene matches. Germline-derived CDR1 and CDR2 are WNHNN and SYGVQD (reference sequence). The CDR3 is CASSGASGRLDEQYF. The CDR3 DNA follows: TGCGCCAGCAGTGGGGCTAGCGGGAGGCTCGACGAGCAGTACTTC.

This sequence joins TRBV5-1 and TRBJ2-7; TRBD2 matches 7 bases. This CDR3 contains 14 residues. After removal of 7 bases from V and 3 bases from J, the junction contained 10 bases not matched to a gene. Germline V CDR1 and CDR2: SGHRS, YFSETQ. CDR3 residues: CASHEPSGSYEQYF. Written as DNA, the CDR3 is TGCGCCAGCCACGAACCTAGCGGAAGCTACGAGCAGTACTTC.

The chain is built from TRBV18 and TRBJ2-1; TRBD1 matches 9 bases. V lost 3 bases to trimming and J lost 6 bases; unmatched junction nucleotides: 6. The germline CDR1 and CDR2 sequences are KGHSH and LQKENI. The CDR3 is 15 amino acids. The CDR3 DNA sequence: TGTGCCAGCTCACCGAGGACAGGGGAGACCAATGAGCAGTTCTTC. Translating gives CASSPRTGETNEQFF.

V is TRBV15 and J is TRBJ1-1, with TRBD1 identical over 7 bases. CDR3 length equals 13 residues. CDR1 is LNHNV, CDR2 YYDKDF, per germline (reference sequence). V lost 7 bases, J lost 3 bases, and 5 bases stayed unmatched. CDR3 sequence reads: CATTVDRDTEAFF. CDR3 sequence (DNA): TGTGCCACCACCGTTGACAGGGACACTGAAGCTTTCTTT.

The genes are TRBV5-4 and TRBJ2-5; D may be TRBD2 (5 bases). The CDR3 has 15 amino acids. Trimming removed 0 bases at V and 5 bases at J, with 14 bases between. Germline CDR1 reads SGHNT; CDR2 reads YYREEE (reference sequence). CDR3 DNA: TGTGCCAGCAGCTTGGAAGAGGGTCTTGTGGAGACCCAGTACTTC. The encoded protein is CASSLEEGLVETQYF.

This CDR3 is CASTDRYTEAFF. CDR3 DNA sequence: TGTGCCAGCACGGACAGGTATACTGAAGCTTTCTTT. The genes are TRBV2 and TRBJ1-1; 7 bases match TRBD1. CDR3 size: 12 residues. The J segment lost 5 bases and the V segment lost 7 bases, leaving 4 bases of the junction unmatched. From germline, CDR1 is SNHLY and CDR2 FYNNEI. The full variable domain, with the rest looked up from reference TRBV2 and TRBJ1-1, is EPEVTQTPSHQVTQMGQEVILRCVPISNHLYFYWYRQILGQKVEFLVSFYNNEISEKSEIFDDQFSVERPDGSNFTLKIRSTKLEDSAMYFCASTDRYTEAFFGQGTRLTVV.

This clone was seen only once. This chain connects TRBV19 to TRBJ1-4; 9 bases fit TRBD1. The CDR3 covers 15 residues. V was clipped by 5 bases and J by 6 bases; unmatched bases: 7. Germline-derived CDR1 and CDR2 are LNHDA and SQIVND (reference sequence). CDR3 coding DNA: TGTGCCAGTAGTCCCCTCGGACAGGGGCATGAAAAACTGTTTTTT. As protein: CASSPLGQGHEKLFF.

The J gene is TRBJ1-6, the V gene TRBV19; 8 positions agree with TRBD1. There are 14 residues in the CDR3. Trimming removed 10 bases from V and 7 bases from J; junction bases left unmatched: 9. CDR1 and CDR2 (germline): LNHDA, SQIVND (reference sequence). CDR3 in amino acids: CATSGGAGNSPLHF. Written as DNA, the CDR3 is TGTGCCACCTCAGGGGGCGCGGGAAATTCACCCCTCCACTTT.

The CDR3 region is CASSIAPLPLALQHTGELFF. The CDR3 bases are TGTGCCAGTAGTATAGCCCCTCTTCCCCTCGCTCTACAGCACACCGGGGAGCTGTTTTTT. The rearrangement joins TRBV19 to TRBJ2-2; D is unclear. In germline, CDR1 is LNHDA, CDR2 SQIVND (reference sequence). The ends were cut back, 1 base at V and 3 bases at J, with 24 bases in the middle. The CDR3 spans 20 residues.

As DNA, the CDR3 is TGTGCCACCAGTGATGCCCGGGTGGGGGGGCCCTACGAGCAGTACTTC. Translating gives CATSDARVGGPYEQYF. V usage is TRBV24-1 and J usage is TRBJ2-7, with D perhaps matching TRBD2 (7 bases). The CDR3 runs to 16 residues. Germline V gene sequence: CDR1 KGHDR, CDR2 SFDVKD. Trimming stripped 3 bases from V and 2 bases from J, with 16 bases between.

V usage is TRBV28 and J usage is TRBJ1-6; 7 bases align to TRBD1. J lost 0 bases, V lost 5 bases, and 4 bases had no gene match. The germline V gene encodes CDR1 MDHEN and CDR2 SYDVKM. The CDR3 loop spans 16 amino acids. The CDR3 DNA follows: TGTGCCAGCAGTCGGGACAGTAGCTCCTATAATTCACCCCTCCACTTT. This codes for CASSRDSSSYNSPLHF.

As to this clone: Additional DNA sequences in this sample encode the identical CDR3. In nucleotides, the CDR3 is TGCGCCAGCAGCTTGGGGCAGAACTATGGCTACACCTTC. It translates to CASSLGQNYGYTF. The rearrangement joins TRBV5-1 to TRBJ1-2, with unresolved D. This CDR3 is 13 amino acids long. Per the germline V gene, CDR1 is SGHRS and CDR2 is YFSETQ. V was pared by 0 bases and J by 2 bases, with 5 bases between.